This T cell receptor beta chain came from a study of PD-1 blockade in classical Hodgkin lymphoma (dated by TCRdb to about 2020). Describing the broader study: Nivolumab dosing was 3 mg/kg intravenously every 2 weeks, continuing until either disease progression or unacceptable toxicity. The study used TCR beta sequencing and CyTOF to define a peripheral blood immune signature of response to PD-1 blockade in classical Hodgkin lymphoma. Overall study results and their limits: Lower diversity was observed in patients in whom nivolumab was started less than 1 year after ASCT, and these patients were excluded from later analyses so that confounding by immune reconstitution would be avoided. CD4+ but not CD8+ TCR diversity rose significantly by C4D1 (p=0.0027 vs p=0.16), most apparent in complete responders (p=0.02). Baseline TCR diversity was reported to be lower in newly diagnosed patients than in healthy donors, and even lower in relapsed/refractory patients. Only a single clinical trial cohort was studied, and what caused the repertoire differences, possibly disease activity or prior therapy, remained undefined. Baseline diversity similar to that of newly diagnosed patients was observed in trial patients achieving complete response, whereas significantly lower diversity was observed in partial responders and progressors.

The germline V gene (reference sequence) provides CDR1 SSHAT and CDR2 FNYEAQ. Reading from cysteine to phenylalanine, the CDR3 counts 19 amino acids. Of the read, only the CDR3 DNA is kept; its 57 bases are in frame from base 1. Trimming takes 5 bases off V and 5 bases off J; junction bases not matched to a gene: 17. For this clone: The specificity of this receptor is unknown. The sample holds no much larger clone one base away, and base qualities are not on file.

The Qiagen DNeasy kit was used to extract genomic DNA from unsorted PBMCs and from the negatively selected CD4+ and CD8+ fractions. Using primers that anneal to V and J segments, immunoSEQ multiplex PCR amplified the TCR beta CDR3 regions. A synthetic immune receptor repertoire was used to minimize amplification bias, and remaining bias was computationally removed after sequencing. The study's own analysis went as follows. Repertoire diversity was quantified as the Shannon entropy index using custom Python scripts. Unsorted, CD4+ and CD8+ repertoires were examined separately, except in combined analyses, for which CD4+ and CD8+ sequences were merged in silico. Clonal expansion was defined as at least a 2-fold frequency increase after treatment relative to C1D1, with a pseudocount of 0.5 for undetected baseline clones. Singleton clones were defined as clones with 0 or 1 copy at C1D1, and non-singleton clones were defined as clones with 2 or more copies. Clones expanded in unsorted samples were labelled as CD4+, CD8+ or unknown by matching protein sequences in sorted samples from the same patient. Wilcoxon tests were applied to paired samples to test diversity changes from C1D1 to C4D1. TCRdb carries this immuneACCESS record with in-frame sequences only. Its versions omit some clonotypes, under half of them owing to an unresolved V gene in the studies checked, with the rest unexplained. V, J and clone size derive from that table, while D and trimming were established from the DNA sequence. The sample profile shows 100,000 or so clones; 85% to 95% of them were found once. Around 2% of the sample belongs to the ten largest clones.

The sample's time point label, in plain terms: cycle 4 day 1 (C4D1), after less than 7 weeks of nivolumab. All trial patients had relapsed after autologous stem cell transplantation, with cohorts A, B and C differing in prior brentuximab vedotin exposure. The trial cohort was composed of 56 patients with relapsed/refractory classical Hodgkin lymphoma, for whom complete response, partial response or progressive disease was recorded as best overall response. Trial patients were treated with single-agent nivolumab in the multi-cohort phase II CheckMate 205 trial. An independent review committee assessed best overall response using the 2007 International Working Group response criteria. Trial PBMCs were collected just before the start of nivolumab (C1D1) and during therapy at cycle 2 day 1 and cycle 4 day 1. Peripheral blood was collected in 8 mL Vacutainer Cell Preparation Tubes, from which PBMCs were isolated by centrifugation and then cryopreserved.

Specimen: peripheral blood mononuclear cells (PBMCs), collected before the fourth cycle of nivolumab. Recombination connected TRBV7-7 to TRBJ2-5; TRBD2 fits 13 bases in the junction. This TCR derives from a human donor with classical Hodgkin lymphoma. The CDR3 is CASSQLAGGLLGLRETQYF. Here is the DNA: TGTGCCAGCAGCCAACTAGCGGGAGGGCTTCTAGGGCTTCGGGAGACCCAGTACTTC.